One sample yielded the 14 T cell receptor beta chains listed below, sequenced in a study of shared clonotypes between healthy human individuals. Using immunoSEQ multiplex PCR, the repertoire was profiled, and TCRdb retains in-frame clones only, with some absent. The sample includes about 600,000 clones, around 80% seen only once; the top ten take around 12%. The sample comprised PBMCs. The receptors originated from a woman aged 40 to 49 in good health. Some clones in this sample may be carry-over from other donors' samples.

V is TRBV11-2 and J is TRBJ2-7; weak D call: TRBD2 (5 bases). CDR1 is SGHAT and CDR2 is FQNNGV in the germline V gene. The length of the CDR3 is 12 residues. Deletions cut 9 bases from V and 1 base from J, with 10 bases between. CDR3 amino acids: CASAGASYEQYF. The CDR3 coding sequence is TGTGCCAGTGCGGGTGCGTCCTACGAGCAGTACTTC.

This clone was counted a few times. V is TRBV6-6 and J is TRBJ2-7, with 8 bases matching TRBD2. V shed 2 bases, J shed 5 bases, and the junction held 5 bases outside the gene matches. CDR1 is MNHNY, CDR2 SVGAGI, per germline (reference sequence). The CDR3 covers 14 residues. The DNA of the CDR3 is TGTGCCAGCAGTTACCCTGGACTAGCCGACGAGCAGTACTTC. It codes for CASSYPGLADEQYF.

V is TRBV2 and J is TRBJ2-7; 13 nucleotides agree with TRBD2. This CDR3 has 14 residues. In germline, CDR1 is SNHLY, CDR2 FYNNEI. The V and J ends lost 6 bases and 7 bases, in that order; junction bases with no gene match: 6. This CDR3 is CASRPPGLAGEQYF. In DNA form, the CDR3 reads TGTGCCAGCAGACCCCCGGGACTAGCGGGGGAGCAGTACTTC.

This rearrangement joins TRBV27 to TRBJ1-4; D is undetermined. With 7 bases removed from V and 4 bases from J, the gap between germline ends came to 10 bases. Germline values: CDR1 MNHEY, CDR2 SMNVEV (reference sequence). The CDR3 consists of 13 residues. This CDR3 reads CASKGGDNEKLFF. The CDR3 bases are TGTGCCAGCAAGGGTGGGGATAATGAAAAACTGTTTTTT.

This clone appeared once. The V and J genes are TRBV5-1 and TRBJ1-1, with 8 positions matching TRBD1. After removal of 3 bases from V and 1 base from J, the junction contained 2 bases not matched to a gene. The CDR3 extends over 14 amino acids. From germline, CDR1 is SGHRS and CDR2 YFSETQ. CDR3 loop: CASSSGQGNTEAFF. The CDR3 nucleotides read TGCGCCAGCAGCTCCGGACAGGGGAACACTGAAGCTTTCTTT.

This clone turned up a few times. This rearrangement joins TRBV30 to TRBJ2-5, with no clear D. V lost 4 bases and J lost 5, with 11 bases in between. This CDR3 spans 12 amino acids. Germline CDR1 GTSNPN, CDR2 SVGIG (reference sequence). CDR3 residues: CAWKDVRETQYF. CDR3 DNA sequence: TGTGCCTGGAAGGACGTTCGGGAGACCCAGTACTTC.

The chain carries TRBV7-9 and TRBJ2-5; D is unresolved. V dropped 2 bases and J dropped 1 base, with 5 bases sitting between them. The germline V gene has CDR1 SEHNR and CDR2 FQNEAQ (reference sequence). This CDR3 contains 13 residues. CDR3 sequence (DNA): TGTGCCAGCAGCTTACCCAGCCAAGAGACCCAGTACTTC. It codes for CASSLPSQETQYF. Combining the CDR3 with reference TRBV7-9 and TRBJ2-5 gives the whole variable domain DTGVSQNPRHKITKRGQNVTFRCDPISEHNRLYWYRQTLGQGPEFLTYFQNEAQLEKSRLLSDRFSAERPKGSFSTLEIQRTEQGDSAMYLCASSLPSQETQYFGPGTRLLVL.

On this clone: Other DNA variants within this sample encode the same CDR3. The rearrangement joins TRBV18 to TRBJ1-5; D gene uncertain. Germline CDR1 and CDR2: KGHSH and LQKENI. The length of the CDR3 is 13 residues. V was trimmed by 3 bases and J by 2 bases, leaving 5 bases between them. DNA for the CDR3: TGTGCCAGCTCACCCCAGGGCAATCAGCCCCAGCATTTT. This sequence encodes CASSPQGNQPQHF.

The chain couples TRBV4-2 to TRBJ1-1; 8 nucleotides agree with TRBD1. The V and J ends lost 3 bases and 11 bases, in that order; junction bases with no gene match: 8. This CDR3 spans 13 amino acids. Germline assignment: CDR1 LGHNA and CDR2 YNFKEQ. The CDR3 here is CASSQGDRGRAFF. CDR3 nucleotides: TGTGCCAGCAGCCAGGGAGACAGGGGAAGGGCTTTCTTT.

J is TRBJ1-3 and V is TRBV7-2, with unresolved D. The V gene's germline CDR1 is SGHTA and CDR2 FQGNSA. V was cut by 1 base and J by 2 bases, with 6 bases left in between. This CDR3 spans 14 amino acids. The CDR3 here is CASSLGTAGNTIYF. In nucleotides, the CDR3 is TGTGCCAGCAGCTTAGGGACGGCTGGAAACACCATATATTTT.

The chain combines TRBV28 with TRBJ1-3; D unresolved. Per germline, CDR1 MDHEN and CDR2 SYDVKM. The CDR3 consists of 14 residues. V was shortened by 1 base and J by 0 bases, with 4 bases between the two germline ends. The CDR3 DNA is TGTGCCAGCAGTTTATTGAGCTCTGGAAACACCATATATTTT. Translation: CASSLLSSGNTIYF.

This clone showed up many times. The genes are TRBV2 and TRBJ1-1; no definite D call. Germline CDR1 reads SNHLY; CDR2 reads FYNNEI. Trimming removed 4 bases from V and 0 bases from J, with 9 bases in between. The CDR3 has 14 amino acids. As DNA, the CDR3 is TGTGCCAGCAGTGTGCTGGCCTTGAACACTGAAGCTTTCTTT. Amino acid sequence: CASSVLALNTEAFF.

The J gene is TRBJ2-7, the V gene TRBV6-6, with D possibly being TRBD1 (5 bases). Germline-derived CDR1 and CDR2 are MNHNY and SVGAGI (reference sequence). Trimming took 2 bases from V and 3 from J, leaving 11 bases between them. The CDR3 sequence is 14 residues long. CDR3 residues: CASSYGAFVYEQYF. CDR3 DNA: TGTGCCAGCAGTTACGGGGCCTTCGTCTACGAGCAGTACTTC.

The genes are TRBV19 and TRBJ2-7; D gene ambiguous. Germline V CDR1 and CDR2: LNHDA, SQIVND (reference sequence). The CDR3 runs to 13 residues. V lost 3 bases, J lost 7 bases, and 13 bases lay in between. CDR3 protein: CASSIALNWEQYF. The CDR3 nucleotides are TGTGCCAGTAGTATTGCGCTGAATTGGGAGCAGTACTTC.